The 14 T cell receptor beta chains listed next were all sequenced from one sample in a study of blood T cells in healthy people across ages. Together with a sample-barcoded 5' primer, a J-beta primer mix was included in a second PCR lasting about 7 to 12 cycles. MiXCR, run by TCRdb on the 5' RACE reads, gives a single entry per CDR3 protein. The sample contains 1.5 million to 2 million distinct CDR3 sequences, roughly a third of which appear only once. Sequencing used blood. The receptors stem from a young woman in good health.

Regarding this clonotype: The junction shows a germline mismatch at one end, possibly a read error. The chain combines TRBV6-1 with TRBJ2-2; 8 bases match TRBD2. The germline V gene encodes CDR1 MNHNS and CDR2 SASEGT. The CDR3 covers 19 residues. The CDR3 DNA sequence: TGTGCCAGCAGTGTGGGATTGCGGGGTAGCGGGGCGAACACCAGGGAGCTGTTTTTT. This translates into CASSVGLRGSGANTRELFF.

This clonotype was counted between two and nine times. This chain uses TRBV7-9 with TRBJ2-3; 12 bases match TRBD2. V shed 7 bases and J 6 bases; nucleotides not matched to a gene: 8. This CDR3 has 15 amino acids. CDR1 SEHNR and CDR2 FQNEAQ come from the germline V gene (reference sequence). CDR3 coding DNA: TGTGCCAGCACCGAATCTAGCGGGAGGGTGGATACGCAGTATTTT. Its protein product is CASTESSGRVDTQYF.

The CDR3 protein is CASSGPSNEQYF. CDR3 bases: TGTGCCAGCAGCGGGCCCTCAAATGAGCAGTACTTC. This chain connects TRBV6-5 to TRBJ2-5; no clear D. Trimming took 6 bases from V and 11 from J, leaving 16 bases between them. CDR1 and CDR2 (germline): MNHEY, SVGAGI. The length of the CDR3 is 12 residues.

At least ten counts were recorded for this clonotype. This chain connects TRBV20-1 to TRBJ1-2, with 10 bases that match TRBD1. V lost 2 bases, J lost 2 bases, and 8 bases stayed unmatched. Germline CDR1 and CDR2: DFQATT and SNEGSKA (reference sequence). The CDR3 contains 16 residues. The CDR3 loop is CSARKDPGQGNYGYTF. The DNA for the CDR3 is TGCAGTGCTAGAAAAGACCCGGGACAGGGGAACTATGGCTACACCTTC.

The gene calls are TRBV20-1 and TRBJ2-1; TRBD2 aligns across 7 bases. The closer fit of TRBJ2-7 to the DNA end suggests the J call may be wrong. The V gene's germline CDR1 is DFQATT and CDR2 SNEGSKA (reference sequence). The CDR3 length is 15 residues. The CDR3 nucleotides are TGCAGTGCCCAACCCCCTAGCGGCTCCTACAATGAGCAGTACTTC. Amino acids: CSAQPPSGSYNEQYF.

There are a few counts of this clonotype. This chain connects TRBV3-1 to TRBJ2-1; 12 positions agree with TRBD2. V gave up 2 bases and J gave up 6 bases; unmatched junction bases: 8. The CDR3 loop spans 17 amino acids. Germline CDR1 and CDR2: LGHDT and YNNKEL (reference sequence). CDR3: CASSQRLAGGLFNEQFF. The CDR3, as DNA: TGTGCCAGCAGCCAACGGCTAGCGGGGGGGCTCTTCAATGAGCAGTTCTTC.

Ten or more counts support this clonotype. The rearrangement joins TRBV27 to TRBJ2-7, with TRBD1 as a possible D gene (7 bases). Germline V gene lookup returns CDR1 MNHEY and CDR2 SMNVEV (reference sequence). The CDR3 runs to 13 residues. The V and J ends lost 6 bases and 7 bases respectively, with 16 bases between them. The CDR3 DNA reads TGTGCCAGCAGCTTAGACAGGGCGGGGGAGCAGTACTTC. It yields the protein CASSLDRAGEQYF.

CDR3 loop: CASGLATIAGGPETQYF. CDR3 DNA sequence: TGTGCTAGTGGTTTGGCGACTATAGCGGGAGGGCCAGAGACCCAGTACTTC. The V gene is TRBV12-5, the J gene TRBJ2-5; 11 positions agree with TRBD2. The length of the CDR3 is 17 residues. Per the germline V gene, CDR1 is LGHNT and CDR2 is FRNRAP. The junction had 8 bases not matched to a gene; V was cut back by 1 base and J by 4 bases.

This sequence joins TRBV5-1 and TRBJ2-2; tentatively, D is TRBD1 or TRBD2 (5 bases each). Germline CDR1 is SGHRS and CDR2 is YFSETQ. The CDR3 consists of 16 residues. Trimming left V 3 bases short and J 0 bases short, with 12 bases between. The CDR3 DNA is TGCGCCAGCAGCTGGGGGTTGCGGACGAACACCGGGGAGCTGTTTTTT. It codes for CASSWGLRTNTGELFF. Drawing the rest from reference TRBV5-1 and TRBJ2-2, the complete variable domain is KAGVTQTPRYLIKTRGQQVTLSCSPISGHRSVSWYQQTPGQGLQFLFEYFSETQRNKGNFPGRFSGRQFSNSRSEMNVSTLELGDSALYLCASSWGLRTNTGELFFGEGSRLTVL.

This clonotype turned up a few times. The chain combines TRBV6-2 or TRBV6-3 with TRBJ2-3; D perhaps matches TRBD2 (6 bases). CDR3 length equals 13 residues. The V gene lost 7 bases and the J gene lost 7 bases, with 15 bases spanning the gap. Germline CDR1 is MNHEY and CDR2 is SVGEGT. The CDR3: CASKRGTVNTQYF. Here the CDR3 DNA reads TGTGCCAGCAAACGAGGGACTGTGAATACGCAGTATTTT.

About this clonotype: The conserved closing phenylalanine or tryptophan is absent in this CDR3, likely reflecting a read error. The chain combines TRBV12-3 or TRBV12-4 with TRBJ1-2; possibly TRBD1 for D (5 bases). Between the trimmed V and J ends, which lost 3 bases and 6 bases, there was a span of 5 bases. CDR3 size: 11 residues. CDR3 bases: TGTGCCAGCAGTTTCAGGGATGGCTACACCTGC. It is translated as CASSFRDGYTC.

Regarding this clonotype: An end of the junction does not agree with germline; a read error may underlie this. This rearrangement joins TRBV6-5 to TRBJ2-1, with a possible D match to TRBD2 (5 bases). Germline V gives CDR1 MNHEY, CDR2 SVGAGI. The CDR3 extends over 14 amino acids. DNA for the CDR3: TGTGCCAGCTGGCGGGTGGGGAACACCGGGGAGCTGTTCTTC. Protein: CASWRVGNTGELFF.

J is TRBJ1-5 and V is TRBV20-1, with D perhaps TRBD1 (6 bases). Deletions cut 5 bases from V and 3 bases from J, with 11 bases between. The CDR3 runs 13 residues. The germline V gene encodes CDR1 DFQATT and CDR2 SNEGSKA (reference sequence). The CDR3 sequence: CSALDSVNQPQHF. CDR3 bases: TGCAGTGCTCTGGACAGTGTCAATCAGCCCCAGCATTTT.

This clonotype occurred a few times. The chain employs TRBV20-1 and TRBJ2-5, with D hard to call. Germline V CDR1 and CDR2: DFQATT, SNEGSKA (reference sequence). Trimming took 6 bases from V and 2 from J, leaving 13 bases between them. The CDR3 runs 13 residues. The CDR3 spells CSALETKQETQYF. CDR3 bases: TGCAGTGCATTAGAGACAAAACAAGAGACCCAGTACTTC.